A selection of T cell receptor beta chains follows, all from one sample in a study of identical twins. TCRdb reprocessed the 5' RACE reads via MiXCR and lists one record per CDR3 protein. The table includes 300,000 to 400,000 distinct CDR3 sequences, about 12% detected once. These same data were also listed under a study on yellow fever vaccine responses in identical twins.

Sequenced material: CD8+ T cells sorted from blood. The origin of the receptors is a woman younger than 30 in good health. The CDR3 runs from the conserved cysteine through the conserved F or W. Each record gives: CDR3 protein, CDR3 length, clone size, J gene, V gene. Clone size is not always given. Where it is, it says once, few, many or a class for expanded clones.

CDR3: CAISEPGPGELFF
length: 13
size: many
J: TRBJ2-2
V: TRBV10-3

CDR3: CSVPGQGLDIQYF
length: 13
size: few
J: TRBJ2-4
V: TRBV20-1

CDR3: CATSSLHLYGYTF
length: 13
size: few
J: TRBJ1-2
V: TRBV15

CDR3: CASSLSEGPRREQFF
length: 15
size: NA
J: TRBJ2-1
V: TRBV7-2

CDR3: CASSLVGGLLQFF
length: 13
size: NA
J: TRBJ2-1
V: TRBV11-2

CDR3: CASSPQGGPQHF
length: 12
size: NA
J: TRBJ1-5
V: TRBV28

CDR3: CASSLTPYNEQFF
length: 13
size: few
J: TRBJ2-1
V: TRBV7-9

CDR3: CASSLAGTGFTGELFF
length: 16
size: NA
J: TRBJ2-2
V: TRBV7-6

CDR3: CASTLGGEWVGYTF
length: 14
size: few
J: TRBJ1-2
V: TRBV11-2

CDR3: CASSPGPHGSSTDTQYF
length: 17
size: many
J: TRBJ2-3
V: TRBV5-1

CDR3: CASRIGSRSGANVLTF
length: 16
size: few
J: TRBJ2-6
V: TRBV12-3/TRBV12-4

CDR3: CASRNQGTDTQYF
length: 13
size: many
J: TRBJ2-3
V: TRBV5-6

CDR3: CASSLKGRGTGELFF
length: 15
size: few
J: TRBJ2-2
V: TRBV27

CDR3: CASSQEAGTGDNEQFF
length: 16
size: many
J: TRBJ2-1
V: TRBV4-2

CDR3: CASRGTVQETQYF
length: 13
size: many
J: TRBJ2-5
V: TRBV12-3/TRBV12-4

CDR3: CASSLRRDGPGELFF
length: 15
size: NA
J: TRBJ2-2
V: TRBV5-1

CDR3: CASSPEHYEQYF
length: 12
size: few
J: TRBJ2-7
V: TRBV18

CDR3: CASQGGVTEAFF
length: 12
size: NA
J: TRBJ1-1
V: TRBV27

CDR3: CSVERPSGYNEQFF
length: 14
size: few
J: TRBJ2-1
V: TRBV29-1

CDR3: CASSEGHVNEKLFF
length: 14
size: NA
J: TRBJ1-4
V: TRBV2

CDR3: CASSGPGQGGDSGNTIYF
length: 18
size: NA
J: TRBJ1-3
V: TRBV2

CDR3: CASSVGTVNTEAFF
length: 14
size: many
J: TRBJ1-1
V: TRBV9

CDR3: CSVGGLAGVEAYNEQFF
length: 17
size: NA
J: TRBJ2-1
V: TRBV29-1

CDR3: CASTPLSGQGDYGYTF
length: 16
size: NA
J: TRBJ1-2
V: TRBV7-9

CDR3: CSARDRSADYGYTF
length: 14
size: NA
J: TRBJ1-2
V: TRBV20-1

CDR3: CASRPGTGNYNEQFF
length: 15
size: NA
J: TRBJ2-1
V: TRBV7-9

CDR3: CASSFDSYQETQYF
length: 14
size: NA
J: TRBJ2-5
V: TRBV7-9

CDR3: CATSRPSTGGGFTEAFF
length: 17
size: few
J: TRBJ1-1
V: TRBV15

CDR3: CASSQGPGADTQYF
length: 14
size: many
J: TRBJ2-3
V: TRBV3-1

CDR3: CASSQGGGGVEKLFF
length: 15
size: NA
J: TRBJ1-4
V: TRBV3-1

CDR3: CASRLGPTSAKNIQYF
length: 16
size: few
J: TRBJ2-4
V: TRBV6-1

CDR3: CASSAPGLERETQYF
length: 15
size: NA
J: TRBJ2-5
V: TRBV2

CDR3: CSARDIDRGETQYF
length: 14
size: many
J: TRBJ2-5
V: TRBV20-1

CDR3: CASSLAFRLRQGRRNEQFF
length: 19
size: few
J: TRBJ2-1
V: TRBV7-6